The clone carrying this TCR beta chain was counted ten times or more. Its antigen is currently unknown. These data originate in a study of T cells in Graves' hyperthyroidism and ophthalmopathy. Points from the study as a whole: Most thyroid clonotypes with frequency above 0.001 were detected in blood. Ophthalmopathy was predicted by the model a median of about 6.7 months ahead of onset.

The germline CDR1 and CDR2 sequences are MNHNS and SASEGT. The CDR3 covers 14 residues. V was pared by 3 bases and J by 4 bases, with 13 bases between. Amplification of TCR beta CDR3 regions used RNA as the template. The HTBI primer set was used in a first-round RT-PCR of the TCR CDR3. TCRdb itself ran the multiplex PCR reads through MiXCR, one entry per CDR3 protein. This table holds 400,000 to 600,000 distinct CDR3 sequences, 20% to 25% found once. The gene calls are TRBV6-1 and TRBJ2-7, with a possible D match to TRBD2 (6 bases). Input material: blood. The clonotype originates from a man aged 18-30 years with Graves' hyperthyroidism. In nucleotides, the CDR3 is TGTGCCAGCAGTGATGGGGCAGCGGGTTACGAGCAGTACTTC. Translation gives CASSDGAAGYEQYF.